The clone carrying this T cell receptor (beta chain) has a handful of counts. This sample was taken from a study of blood T cell repertoires in COVID-19. In the study overall: In each case, the material was cDNA or gDNA derived from T cells, B-cell-depleted T cells, or PBMCs.

Method: immunoSEQ multiplex PCR; TCRdb's copy keeps in-frame clones and lacks some. The sample carries roughly 190,000 clones, 70% to 80% recorded once. Germline lookup yields CDR1 SGHTA and CDR2 FQGNSA. The CDR3 consists of 15 residues. J lost 3 bases, V lost 1 base, and 3 bases had no gene match. Sequenced: peripheral blood. The rearrangement joins TRBV7-2 to TRBJ2-7; 10 nucleotides agree with TRBD1. The clonotype originates from a woman between 50 and 59 years old with active or convalescent COVID-19. The CDR3 sequence: CASSLVGTGDYEQYF. DNA for the CDR3: TGTGCCAGCAGCTTAGTTGGGACAGGGGACTACGAGCAGTACTTC. Drawing the rest from reference TRBV7-2 and TRBJ2-7, the complete variable domain is GAGVSQSPSNKVTEKGKDVELRCDPISGHTALYWYRQSLGQGLEFLIYFQGNSAPDKSGLPSDRFSAERTGGSVSTLTIQRTQQEDSAVYLCASSLVGTGDYEQYFGPGTRLTVT.